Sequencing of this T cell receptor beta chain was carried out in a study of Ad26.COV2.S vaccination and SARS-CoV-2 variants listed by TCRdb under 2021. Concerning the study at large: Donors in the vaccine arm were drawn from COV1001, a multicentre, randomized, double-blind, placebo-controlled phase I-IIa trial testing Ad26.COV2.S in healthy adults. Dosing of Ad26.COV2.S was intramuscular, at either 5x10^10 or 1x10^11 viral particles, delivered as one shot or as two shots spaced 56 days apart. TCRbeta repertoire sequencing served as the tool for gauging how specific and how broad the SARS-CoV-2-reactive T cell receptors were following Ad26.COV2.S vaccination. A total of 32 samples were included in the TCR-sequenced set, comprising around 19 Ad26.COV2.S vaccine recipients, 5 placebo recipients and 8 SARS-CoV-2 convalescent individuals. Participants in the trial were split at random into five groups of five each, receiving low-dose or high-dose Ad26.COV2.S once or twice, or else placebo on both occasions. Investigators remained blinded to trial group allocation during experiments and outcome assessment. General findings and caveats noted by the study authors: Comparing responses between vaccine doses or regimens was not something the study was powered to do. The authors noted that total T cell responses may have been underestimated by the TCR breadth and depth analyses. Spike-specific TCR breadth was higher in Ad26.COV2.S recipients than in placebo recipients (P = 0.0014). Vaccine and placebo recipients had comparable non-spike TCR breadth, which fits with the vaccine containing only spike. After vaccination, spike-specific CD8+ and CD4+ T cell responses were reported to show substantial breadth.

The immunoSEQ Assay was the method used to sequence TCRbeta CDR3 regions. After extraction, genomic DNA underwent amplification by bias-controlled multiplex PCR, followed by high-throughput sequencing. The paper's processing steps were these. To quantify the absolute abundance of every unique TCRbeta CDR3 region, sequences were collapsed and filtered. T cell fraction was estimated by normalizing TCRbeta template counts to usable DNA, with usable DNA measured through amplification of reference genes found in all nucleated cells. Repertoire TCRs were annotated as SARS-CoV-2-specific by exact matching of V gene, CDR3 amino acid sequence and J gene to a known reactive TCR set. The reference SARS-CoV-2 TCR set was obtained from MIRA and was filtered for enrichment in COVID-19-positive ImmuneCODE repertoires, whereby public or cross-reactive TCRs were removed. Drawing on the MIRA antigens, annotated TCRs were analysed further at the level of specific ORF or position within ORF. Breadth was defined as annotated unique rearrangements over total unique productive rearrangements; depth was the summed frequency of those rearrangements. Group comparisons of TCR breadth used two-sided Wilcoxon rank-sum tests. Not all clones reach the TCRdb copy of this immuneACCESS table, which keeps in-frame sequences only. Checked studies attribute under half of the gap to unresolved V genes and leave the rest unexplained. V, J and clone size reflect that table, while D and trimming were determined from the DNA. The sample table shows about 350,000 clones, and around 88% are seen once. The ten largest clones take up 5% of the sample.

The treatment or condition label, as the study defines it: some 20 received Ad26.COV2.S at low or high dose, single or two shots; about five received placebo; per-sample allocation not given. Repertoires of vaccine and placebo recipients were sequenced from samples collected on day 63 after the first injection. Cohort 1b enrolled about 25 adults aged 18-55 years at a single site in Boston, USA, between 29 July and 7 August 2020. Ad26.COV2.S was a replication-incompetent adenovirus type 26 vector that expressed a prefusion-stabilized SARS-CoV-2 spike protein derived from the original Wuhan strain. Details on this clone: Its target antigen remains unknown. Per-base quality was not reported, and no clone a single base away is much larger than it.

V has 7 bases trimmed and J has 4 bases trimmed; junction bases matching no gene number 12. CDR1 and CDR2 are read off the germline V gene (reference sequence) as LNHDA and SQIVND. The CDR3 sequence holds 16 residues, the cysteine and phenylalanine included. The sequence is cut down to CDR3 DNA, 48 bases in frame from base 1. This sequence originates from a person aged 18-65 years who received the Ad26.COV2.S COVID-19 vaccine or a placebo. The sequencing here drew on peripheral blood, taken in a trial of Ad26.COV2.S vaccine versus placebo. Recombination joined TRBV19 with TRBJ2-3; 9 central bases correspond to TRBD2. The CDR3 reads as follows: CASNRGIAGDADTQYF. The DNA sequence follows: TGTGCCAGTAATAGGGGAATAGCGGGAGATGCAGATACGCAGTATTTT.